This entry is about one TCR beta chain. Its antigen remains unidentified. This sample was included in a study of shared clonotypes between healthy human individuals. Turning to the study itself: Each donor contributed plates that comprised three CD4 naive, three CD4 memory, two CD8 naive and one CD8 memory. Study conclusions and caveats: Generation of non-shared clonotypes was less probable than generation of clonotypes shared by all four donors. Estimated richness values were generally larger in naive subsets than in memory subsets. Donor clonotype sharing was expected to depend on sequencing depth.

TCRdb's copy holds only in-frame clones and misses some; the assay was immunoSEQ multiplex PCR. The profile shows over a million clones, 97% to 99% of them singletons. This receptor was obtained from a man aged 30-40 years in good health. Sequencing was carried out using naive CD4+ T cells sorted from blood. The sample's subset: CD45RA+ positively selected.

The CDR3 nucleotides are TGCGCCAGCAGCTTGGGGAGCGTGAGCTCCTACGAGCAGTACTTC. This translates into CASSLGSVSSYEQYF. The rearrangement uses TRBV5-1 and TRBJ2-7; no clear D gene. Germline V lookup: CDR1 SGHRS, CDR2 YFSETQ. The CDR3 is 15 residues long. Trimming stripped 0 bases from V and 0 bases from J, with 10 bases between.